The clone carrying this T cell receptor beta chain was seen many times. Its specificity is unknown. This sample stems from a study of Graves' ophthalmopathy and Graves' hyperthyroidism. The study enrolled ophthalmopathy donors with moderate-to-severe activity, CAS ≥3, NOSPECS ≥4 and duration under 3 months. The diagnosis was founded upon clinical symptoms, serum thyroxine, TRAb, thyroid ultrasound and orbital computed tomography. Germline V CDR1 and CDR2: DFQATT, SNEGSKA (reference sequence). This CDR3 contains 13 residues. V shed 6 bases and J shed 3 bases, with 15 bases lying between them. General observations from the study: In blood appeared most of the expanded thyroid clonotypes whose frequency exceeded 0.001. Discrimination between ophthalmopathy and stable hyperthyroidism by a 13-signature model showed about 86% sensitivity and almost 83% specificity.

Using RNA transcripts, the TCR beta CDR3 regions were amplified. HTBI primers served in a first-round RT-PCR, which a second-round multiplex PCR followed. TCRdb redid the calling of the multiplex PCR reads with MiXCR, one entry per CDR3 protein. Of about 700,000 distinct CDR3 sequences detected, more than 40% appear once; the ten largest clones hold around 3.3%. This receptor was taken from an adult man with Graves' ophthalmopathy. The chain couples TRBV20-1 to TRBJ2-7; D is possibly TRBD1 or TRBD2 (5 bases each). The sequenced sample was peripheral blood. The CDR3: CSARGGRDYEQYF. The CDR3 region has the DNA TGCAGTGCACGAGGAGGCAGGGACTACGAGCAGTACTTC.